This TCR beta chain was retrieved from a study of blood T cell repertoires in COVID-19. This clone has a single count. Researchers sorted participants into cohorts using their self-reported clinical history. Some clones are missing from TCRdb's copy, which holds only in-frame ones; the method was immunoSEQ multiplex PCR. The sample lists about 290,000 clones; about nine tenths were seen once. Germline-derived CDR1 and CDR2 are MNHEY and SMNVEV (reference sequence). The trim removed 1 base at V and 0 bases at J, leaving 5 bases unmatched. CDR3 size: 16 residues. The source material was PBMCs or T cells enriched from blood (not recorded which). This sequence joins TRBV27 and TRBJ1-1, with 7 bases identical to TRBD1. The clonotype was recovered from a woman aged 35 to 49 who had recovered from COVID-19. CDR3 coding DNA: TGTGCCAGCAGTTTATTAGCAGGGGGAATGAACACTGAAGCTTTCTTT. As protein: CASSLLAGGMNTEAFF.